This T cell receptor (beta chain) originates from a study of Ad26.COV2.S vaccination and SARS-CoV-2 variants. Overall study: A participant enrolled in the COV1001 Ad26.COV2.S trial arm provided the sample. General study points: Vaccinees and placebo recipients showed similar non-spike TCR breadth.

In its sample, this clone was seen a few times. What it binds is not known. Germline V lookup: CDR1 SQVTM, CDR2 ANQGSEA. This CDR3 spans 14 amino acids. Trimming pared 6 bases from V and 0 bases from J, leaving 9 bases between. Treatment noted: roughly 18 received Ad26.COV2.S at low or high dose, single or two shots; roughly 5 received placebo; per-sample allocation not given. Samples came from day 63 after the first vaccine or placebo injection. The assay was immunoSEQ multiplex PCR, and TCRdb's table has in-frame clones only and misses some. The table includes approximately 300,000 clones, 85% detected once.

This sequence was found in a person aged 18 to 65 who received the Ad26.COV2.S COVID-19 vaccine or a placebo. J is TRBJ1-6 and V is TRBV29-1; D is perhaps TRBD1 (6 bases). This material consisted of peripheral blood, taken in a trial of Ad26.COV2.S vaccine versus placebo. In DNA, the CDR3 is TGCAGCGTGGCGACAGGCTCCTATAATTCACCCCTCCACTTT. Amino acids: CSVATGSYNSPLHF.